This entry lists 12 T cell receptor beta chains sequenced from one sample in a study of tumor-infiltrating lymphocytes in localized non-small cell lung cancer. The repertoire was sequenced with immunoSEQ multiplex PCR; TCRdb's copy has only in-frame clones and lacks some. This sample has over 9,500 clones, with 65% to 85% found just once. Sequences were obtained from uninvolved lung tissue not adjacent to the tumor. These receptors all stem from a human donor with non-small cell lung cancer.

The chain carries TRBV29-1 and TRBJ2-3, with TRBD2 matching over 13 bases. Per the germline V gene, CDR1 is SQVTM and CDR2 is ANQGSEA. This CDR3 region has 19 residues. The J segment lost 4 bases and the V segment lost 2 bases, leaving 15 bases of the junction unmatched. The CDR3 spells CSVEWGGFTGTSGADTQYF. In nucleotides, the CDR3 is TGCAGCGTTGAATGGGGGGGGTTCACCGGGACTAGCGGGGCAGATACGCAGTATTTT.

The gene calls are TRBV6-5 and TRBJ2-1; TRBD1 matches at 8 bases. With V trimmed by 0 bases and J by 7 bases, 8 bases remained unmatched. The CDR3 length is 16 residues. Germline assignment: CDR1 MNHEY and CDR2 SVGAGI. The CDR3 spells CASSYSTGQGQNEQFF. The CDR3 DNA follows: TGTGCCAGCAGTTACTCGACAGGACAGGGTCAGAATGAGCAGTTCTTC.

The chain joins TRBV7-9 to TRBJ1-1; no clear D. The V end was cut by 3 bases, the J end by 2 bases, with 13 bases between. CDR1 and CDR2 (germline): SEHNR, FQNEAQ (reference sequence). The CDR3 runs to 15 residues. This CDR3 is CASSFQEGINTEAFF. CDR3 sequence (DNA): TGTGCCAGCAGCTTTCAGGAGGGTATAAACACTGAAGCTTTCTTT. Supplemented by reference TRBV7-9 and TRBJ1-1, the full variable domain reads DTGVSQNPRHKITKRGQNVTFRCDPISEHNRLYWYRQTLGQGPEFLTYFQNEAQLEKSRLLSDRFSAERPKGSFSTLEIQRTEQGDSAMYLCASSFQEGINTEAFFGQGTRLTVV.

CDR3: CSVPFGQGARDTEAFF. The CDR3 DNA is TGCAGCGTCCCCTTTGGACAGGGGGCGCGGGACACTGAAGCTTTCTTT. This chain uses TRBV29-1 with TRBJ1-1, with 11 positions matching TRBD1. The CDR3 consists of 16 residues. Germline CDR1 and CDR2: SQVTM and ANQGSEA. The V gene end was trimmed by 6 bases and the J gene end by 3 bases; junction bases not matched to a gene: 12.

This sequence joins TRBV10-3 and TRBJ2-1, with TRBD2 identical over 8 bases. This CDR3 comprises 18 residues. The trim removed 2 bases at V and 5 bases at J, leaving 14 bases unmatched. In germline, CDR1 is ENHRY, CDR2 SYGVKD. The CDR3: CAISELRGGRAINNEQFF. CDR3 DNA: TGTGCCATCAGTGAGCTCCGGGGGGGAAGGGCGATTAACAATGAGCAGTTCTTC.

The chain couples TRBV13 to TRBJ1-6; D not resolved. CDR1 and CDR2 (germline): PRHDT, FYEKMQ (reference sequence). The CDR3 consists of 16 residues. V lost 6 bases, J lost 5 bases, and 17 bases lay in between. The CDR3 loop is CASRSGPGRNNSPLHF. The CDR3 DNA is TGTGCCAGCAGATCCGGGCCCGGGCGGAATAATTCACCCCTCCACTTT.

The chain carries TRBV9 and TRBJ2-1, with a tentative D call TRBD1 (5 bases). The germline V gene has CDR1 SGDLS and CDR2 YYNGEE. The V and J ends lost 1 base and 5 bases respectively, with 10 bases between them. This CDR3 is 14 amino acids long. The CDR3 reads CASSVSDSHNEQFF. The CDR3 coding sequence is TGTGCCAGCAGCGTATCAGACAGTCACAATGAGCAGTTCTTC.

The chain has TRBV25-1 and TRBJ1-1; D might be TRBD1 (6 bases). The CDR3 consists of 13 residues. V was pared by 4 bases and J by 7 bases, with 13 bases between. CDR1 and CDR2 from the germline V gene are MGHDK and SYGVNS. This CDR3 is CASSAPGHDEAFF. CDR3 DNA: TGTGCCAGCAGTGCGCCGGGACATGATGAAGCTTTCTTT.

The chain links TRBV29-1 to TRBJ2-1; 9 bases agree with TRBD1. V lost 8 bases, J lost 7 bases, and 9 bases stayed unmatched. Germline V CDR1 and CDR2: SQVTM, ANQGSEA. The CDR3 has 13 residues. The CDR3 region has the DNA TGCAGCTCTGGACAGGGGTATACAAATGAGCAGTTCTTC. Translation: CSSGQGYTNEQFF.

The rearrangement uses TRBV11-3 and TRBJ1-6; TRBD1 might be the D (6 bases). This CDR3 spans 14 amino acids. V was shortened by 4 bases and J by 7 bases, with 11 bases between the two germline ends. From germline, CDR1 is SGHNT and CDR2 YENEEA. CDR3 residues: CASSSGQFNSPLHF. DNA for the CDR3: TGTGCCAGCAGCTCAGGACAGTTCAATTCACCCCTCCACTTT.

Relative to its sample, this clone is medium-sized. The chain has TRBV7-6 and TRBJ2-1; unclear D gene. This CDR3 comprises 13 residues. V shed 7 bases and J shed 4 bases, with 11 bases lying between them. Germline values: CDR1 SGHVS, CDR2 FNYEAQ. The chain's CDR3 is CASKPSGYNEQFF. The CDR3 DNA reads as TGTGCCAGCAAGCCATCTGGGTACAATGAGCAGTTCTTC.

The chain employs TRBV6-6 and TRBJ1-2; no clear D gene. Germline V CDR1 and CDR2: MNHNY, SVGAGI (reference sequence). Deletions cut 0 bases from V and 5 bases from J, with 13 bases between. CDR3 length: 15 amino acids. DNA of the CDR3: TGTGCCAGCAGTTACTCGACTCAGGTTGAGTATGGCTACACCTTC. It yields the protein CASSYSTQVEYGYTF.